This entry lists 14 T cell receptor beta chains sequenced from one sample in a study of T cells in women clearing cervical HPV infection. Data came from immunoSEQ multiplex PCR; TCRdb stores just in-frame clones and leaves some out. The repertoire shows nearly 20,000 clones; the top ten hold 3.2%. The sequenced sample was blood buffy coat. The receptors were gathered from a woman between 18 and 69 years old with a cervical HPV16 infection that either progressed to CIN3+ or cleared (not recorded which).

About this clone: The CDR3 goes on 3 residues after the read ends, and that part is filled in from the germline J gene. J is TRBJ2-2 and V is TRBV10-1; TRBD1 is a possible D gene (6 bases). CDR3 length equals 14 residues. V shed 3 bases and J shed 4 bases, with 9 bases lying between them. Germline CDR1 WNHNN, CDR2 SYGVQD (reference sequence). Partial CDR3 DNA: TGCGCCAGCAGTGATACAGGGCGCACCGGGGAG. This codes for CASSDTGRTGE. The full CDR3 is CASSDTGRTGELFF.

About this clone: The read ends 3 residues before the CDR3 terminus; that terminus is restored from the germline J gene. V usage is TRBV20-1 and J usage is TRBJ1-1; D might be TRBD1 (6 bases). V was pared by 5 bases and J by 4 bases, with 14 bases between. CDR1 is DFQATT, CDR2 SNEGSKA, per germline (reference sequence). The CDR3 totals 13 residues. CDR3 loop: CSAHRALGTEAFF. The sequenced part of the CDR3 DNA is TGCAGTGCTCACAGGGCCCTGGGCACTGAA.

This clone shows up as medium-sized (0.01 to 0.1%) by frequency. CDR3 DNA, as far as it was read: TGTGCCAGCTCACCACCATCACTCCAAGAGACC. Amino acids: CASSPPSLQET. The CDR3 in full is CASSPPSLQETQYF. The chain carries TRBV18 and TRBJ2-5; D unresolved. The read finishes 3 residues shy of the CDR3 end, and the germline J gene is used to complete it. CDR1 and CDR2 from the germline V gene are KGHSH and LQKENI. Deletions cut 0 bases from V and 1 base from J, with 6 bases between. This CDR3 has 14 amino acids. Complete variable domain (other parts from reference TRBV18 and TRBJ2-5): NAGVMQNPRHLVRRRGQEARLRCSPMKGHSHVYWYRQLPEEGLKFMVYLQKENIIDESGMPKERFSAEFPKEGPSILRIQQVVRGDSAAYFCASSPPSLQETQYFGPGTRLLVL.

The CDR3 sequence is CASGRDRERRDYTF. The DNA read from the CDR3 is TGTGCCAGCGGCCGGGACAGGGAAAGGAGGGAC. The chain couples TRBV6-2 or TRBV6-3 to TRBJ1-2; 9 nucleotides agree with TRBD1. The CDR3 end is not reached by the read, which stops 3 residues before it; the germline J gene fills it in. The CDR3 runs 14 residues. Germline V gene sequence: CDR1 MNHEY, CDR2 SVGEGT.

Regarding this clone: The read terminates 3 residues ahead of where the CDR3 ends, so the germline J gene completes it. The chain employs TRBV27 and TRBJ1-1; D is unresolved. The CDR3 totals 12 residues. The germline CDR1 and CDR2 sequences are MNHEY and SMNVEV (reference sequence). Trimming cost V 8 bases and J 3 bases, with 10 bases left between them. The CDR3 DNA, read in part, is TGTGCCAGCTATACAGAATACACTGAA. It codes for CASYTEYTE. In full, the CDR3 is CASYTEYTEAFF.

Remarks on this clone: The read terminates 3 residues ahead of where the CDR3 ends, so the germline J gene completes it. The rearrangement uses TRBV4-2 and TRBJ2-3, with 13 nucleotides matching TRBD2. CDR1 is LGHNA and CDR2 is YNFKEQ in the germline V gene. The CDR3 is 17 residues long. The ends lost 0 bases at V and 4 bases at J; junction bases unmatched: 4. The covered CDR3 bases are TGTGCCAGCAGCCAAGAAGGCACTAGCGGGGGGGCAGATACG. This sequence encodes CASSQEGTSGGADT. Given in full, the CDR3 is CASSQEGTSGGADTQYF.

Of note for this clone: Germline is not matched at one junction end, which may reflect a read error. The missing CDR3 end, 3 residues past where the read stops, is filled in from the germline J gene. The V call is TRBV5-8, the J call TRBJ2-5; tentative D call: TRBD2 (6 bases). The CDR3 contains 14 residues. CDR1 and CDR2 (germline): SGHTS, YDEGEE. CDR3 residues: CASNLVGGEETQYF. The part of the CDR3 DNA that was read is TGTGCCAGCAACTTGGTAGGCGGGGAAGAGACC.

For this clone: Coverage ceases 3 residues before the CDR3 finishes, and the germline J gene fills in the end. This rearrangement joins TRBV14 to TRBJ2-3; D is undetermined. The CDR3 is 14 amino acids. Germline V gene sequence: CDR1 SGHDN, CDR2 FVKESK. The V end lost 3 bases, the J end lost 3 bases, and 10 bases lay between the germline ends. CDR3 loop: CASSQAFVTDTQYF. Incomplete CDR3 DNA: TGTGCCAGCAGCCAGGCCTTCGTGACAGATACG.

With respect to this clone: The CDR3 goes on 3 residues after the read ends, and that part is filled in from the germline J gene. The chain combines TRBV20-1 with TRBJ2-7; 11 bases line up with TRBD1. CDR3 length equals 15 residues. J was trimmed by 3 bases and V by 6 bases; bases with no gene match: 10. Germline V gives CDR1 DFQATT, CDR2 SNEGSKA (reference sequence). The CDR3 sequence: CSAIVGTGGLYEQYF. The part of the CDR3 DNA that was read is TGCAGTGCCATCGTCGGGACAGGGGGTCTCTACGAG.

Note on this clone: Read data end 3 residues before the CDR3 end; the end is taken from the germline J gene. The J gene is TRBJ1-2, the V gene TRBV19; D remains ambiguous. From germline, CDR1 is LNHDA and CDR2 SQIVND (reference sequence). V dropped 3 bases and J dropped 2 bases, with 7 bases sitting between them. CDR3 size: 13 residues. The CDR3 sequence is CASSIRRNYGYTF. CDR3 DNA (partial): TGTGCCAGTAGTATTCGGCGGAACTATGGC.

A remark on this clone: Read data end 3 residues before the CDR3 end; the end is taken from the germline J gene. The chain uses TRBV9 and TRBJ2-5, with 7 nucleotides matching TRBD1. J was trimmed by 2 bases and V by 4 bases; bases with no gene match: 2. Germline V CDR1 and CDR2: SGDLS, YYNGEE. This CDR3 contains 13 residues. The part of the CDR3 DNA that was read is TGTGCCAGCAGCACGGGACAGCAAGAGACC. Its translation is CASSTGQQET. The whole CDR3 reads CASSTGQQETQYF.

With respect to this clone: The read ends 3 residues early relative to the CDR3; the germline J gene fills the gap. This chain links TRBV7-9 with TRBJ2-7; a weak D match, TRBD2 (6 bases). Per the germline V gene, CDR1 is SEHNR and CDR2 is FQNEAQ (reference sequence). V was trimmed by 5 bases and J by 4 bases, leaving 18 bases between them. The CDR3 totals 15 residues. The part of the CDR3 DNA that was read is TGTGCCAGCAGCAAGGGGCTAGACGGGACTTACGAG. Its translation is CASSKGLDGTYE. The full-length CDR3 reads as CASSKGLDGTYEQYF.

About this clone: The read ends 3 residues early relative to the CDR3; the germline J gene fills the gap. The chain recombines TRBV30 with TRBJ2-5; 9 nucleotides match TRBD1. Trimming at V came to 1 base and at J to 2 bases, leaving 2 bases not matched to a gene. CDR1 GTSNPN and CDR2 SVGIG come from the germline V gene (reference sequence). The CDR3 is 14 amino acids. CDR3 DNA (partial): TGTGCCTGGAGTGCAGGGACAGGGCAAGAGACC. Translation gives CAWSAGTGQET. The entire CDR3 protein is CAWSAGTGQETQYF. Looking up the rest from reference TRBV30 and TRBJ2-5 gives the full variable domain: SQTIHQWPATLVQPVGSPLSLECTVEGTSNPNLYWYRQAAGRGLQLLFYSVGIGQISSEVPQNLSASRPQDRQFILSSKKLLLSDSGFYLCAWSAGTGQETQYFGPGTRLLVL.

About this clone: Germline and junction disagree at one end, which may indicate a read error. The read terminates 3 residues ahead of where the CDR3 ends, so the germline J gene completes it. This chain connects TRBV7-2 to TRBJ2-7, with 7 bases that match TRBD1. The germline V gene has CDR1 SGHTA and CDR2 FQGNSA. CDR3 length: 14 residues. The CDR3 bases that were read are TGTGCCAGCAGCCTAGCTAAGACAGGGACCGAG. It specifies CASSLAKTGTE. The full CDR3 is CASSLAKTGTEQYF.